The TCR beta chain under discussion was sequenced for a study of cytotoxic CD8 clonotypes in ibrutinib-treated CLL. A note on this clone: Its antigen is not identified.

Germline V CDR1 and CDR2: SGHRS, YFSETQ. Trimming shortened V by 4 bases and J by 3 bases, and 8 bases separated the two germline ends. The CDR3 is 12 residues long. Points from the study as a whole: Age-matched healthy donor levels were exceeded by baseline clonality, which tracked circulating CD8+ T-cell counts.

Here immunoSEQ multiplex PCR was the method, and the copy in TCRdb shows in-frame clones only, minus some. Here the sample spans about 200,000 clones, around 70% being singletons. The clonotype originates from a human donor with chronic lymphocytic leukemia. Specimen: PBMCs, collected after 24 months of ibrutinib treatment. V is TRBV5-1 and J is TRBJ2-7; D gene unclear. CDR3 in DNA: TGCGCCAGCAGCCCGTTCGGCTACGAGCAGTACTTC. It codes for CASSPFGYEQYF.